The 31 T cell receptor beta chains below come from one sample, sequenced in a study of blood T cell repertoires in COVID-19. Method: immunoSEQ multiplex PCR; TCRdb's copy keeps in-frame clones and lacks some. Of 150,000 to 200,000 clones in the sample, 81% are singletons; the top ten hold 12%. Material for sequencing was peripheral blood. These receptors were collected from a woman aged 80 or over with COVID-19, enrolled during active disease.

The gene calls are TRBV6-5 and TRBJ2-5; 9 bases are shared with TRBD1. The germline gives CDR1 MNHEY, CDR2 SVGAGI. V lost 8 bases and J lost 5; bases outside the gene matches: 9. The CDR3 has 14 amino acids. The CDR3: CASGSRDRAETQYF. CDR3 coding DNA: TGTGCCAGCGGGTCTCGGGACAGGGCGGAGACCCAGTACTTC.

V is TRBV6-5 and J is TRBJ2-3; 12 nucleotides align to TRBD2. There are 15 residues in the CDR3. Germline V gives CDR1 MNHEY, CDR2 SVGAGI. The trim removed 2 bases at V and 7 bases at J, leaving 4 bases unmatched. For the CDR3, the DNA is TGTGCCAGCAGTTACCAGACTAGCGGGAGAAATACGCAGTATTTT. Its protein product is CASSYQTSGRNTQYF.

This sequence joins TRBV4-2 and TRBJ1-2, with no clear D. V lost 0 bases, J lost 4 bases, and 15 bases lay in between. Germline CDR1 is LGHNA and CDR2 is YNFKEQ. The CDR3 loop spans 16 amino acids. The CDR3 protein is CASSQDGVVTSYGYTF. The DNA for the CDR3 is TGTGCCAGCAGCCAAGACGGGGTCGTGACGAGCTATGGCTACACCTTC.

V gene TRBV19 combines with J gene TRBJ1-1, with 7 bases aligning to TRBD1. The germline V gene has CDR1 LNHDA and CDR2 SQIVND (reference sequence). The trim removed 3 bases at V and 10 bases at J, leaving 8 bases unmatched. The CDR3 covers 13 residues. DNA for the CDR3: TGTGCCAGTAGTATTCCCGGACAGGCTGTAGCTTTCTTT. Its translation: CASSIPGQAVAFF.

CDR3: CASSLWTGGATDTQYF. The DNA for the CDR3 is TGTGCCAGCAGCTTATGGACAGGGGGCGCGACAGATACGCAGTATTTT. The chain joins TRBV11-1 to TRBJ2-3, with 11 bases identical to TRBD1. V dropped 2 bases and J dropped 3; count of bases not matched to a gene: 4. Germline-derived CDR1 and CDR2 are SGHAT and FQDESV (reference sequence). The CDR3 is made up of 16 amino acids.

The chain employs TRBV7-9 and TRBJ2-5, with 7 bases fitting TRBD1. This CDR3 is built from 16 residues. Germline-derived CDR1 and CDR2 are SEHNR and FQNEAQ (reference sequence). The V gene end was trimmed by 5 bases and the J gene end by 3 bases; junction bases not matched to a gene: 12. The CDR3 DNA reads as TGTGCCAGCAGCCGGTCGGCGACAGGGCTGAAAGAGACCCAGTACTTC. Translation: CASSRSATGLKETQYF. Supplemented by reference TRBV7-9 and TRBJ2-5, the full variable domain reads DTGVSQNPRHKITKRGQNVTFRCDPISEHNRLYWYRQTLGQGPEFLTYFQNEAQLEKSRLLSDRFSAERPKGSFSTLEIQRTEQGDSAMYLCASSRSATGLKETQYFGPGTRLLVL.

A note on this clone: Other DNA sequences in the same sample also yield this CDR3. The CDR3 region has the DNA TGTGCCAGCAGCTTACGGGGGACCTACAATGAGCAGTTCTTC. This codes for CASSLRGTYNEQFF. The rearrangement joins TRBV5-6 to TRBJ2-1; tentatively, D is TRBD2 (6 bases). The V gene's germline CDR1 is SGHDT and CDR2 YYEEEE. V lost 2 bases to trimming and J lost 2 bases, with 8 bases between them. The CDR3 has 14 residues.

This clone was observed once. The gene calls are TRBV7-9 and TRBJ2-1, with 13 bases matching TRBD2. CDR1 is SEHNR, CDR2 FQNEAQ, per germline (reference sequence). The CDR3 covers 15 residues. With V trimmed by 5 bases and J by 6 bases, 4 bases remained unmatched. The CDR3 loop reads CASSTTSGRVNEQFF. CDR3 DNA sequence: TGTGCCAGCAGCACTACTAGCGGGAGGGTCAATGAGCAGTTCTTC.

The CDR3, as DNA: TGTGCCAGCAGACAGGGGATAGGAACAGATACGCAGTATTTT. Its translation is CASRQGIGTDTQYF. The chain joins TRBV5-4 to TRBJ2-3; TRBD1 agrees at 7 bases. The CDR3 has 14 residues. Germline V gene lookup returns CDR1 SGHNT and CDR2 YYREEE (reference sequence). V lost 5 bases and J lost 3; bases outside the gene matches: 6. Filled out from reference TRBV5-4 and TRBJ2-3, the complete variable domain reads ETGVTQSPTHLIKTRGQQVTLRCSSQSGHNTVSWYQQALGQGPQFIFQYYREEENGRGNFPPRFSGLQFPNYSSELNVNALELDDSALYLCASRQGIGTDTQYFGPGTRLTVL.

The chain links TRBV21-1 to TRBJ2-2; the table's D gene call, TRBD1, was not cross checked with the DNA. TRBV21-1 is described as a pseudogene. This CDR3 contains 18 residues. The CDR3 here is CASSKAQGTNANTGELFF. The CDR3 DNA sequence: TGTGCCAGCAGCAAAGCGCAGGGGACAAACGCTAACACCGGGGAGCTGTTTTTT.

The chain employs TRBV2 and TRBJ2-7, with D unresolved. The V gene lost 3 bases and the J gene lost 0 bases, with 9 bases spanning the gap. In germline, CDR1 is SNHLY, CDR2 FYNNEI. This CDR3 spans 14 amino acids. CDR3 bases: TGTGCCAGCAGTGATCCCCGGAGCTCCTACGAGCAGTACTTC. It translates to CASSDPRSSYEQYF.

The rearrangement joins TRBV10-3 to TRBJ2-3, with 13 bases matching TRBD2. Germline values: CDR1 ENHRY, CDR2 SYGVKD. V shed 0 bases and J 7 bases; nucleotides not matched to a gene: 13. The CDR3 runs 19 residues. The CDR3 loop is CAISESGGLAGKWRNTQYF. The CDR3, as DNA: TGTGCCATCAGTGAGTCGGGGGGACTAGCGGGAAAGTGGCGTAATACGCAGTATTTT.

V usage is TRBV7-2 and J usage is TRBJ2-5; D might be TRBD2 (6 bases). CDR3 length: 14 amino acids. Trimming removed 5 bases from V and 1 base from J, with 11 bases in between. Germline V gene lookup returns CDR1 SGHTA and CDR2 FQGNSA. CDR3 nucleotides: TGTGCCAGCAGCCCCCGGAGGGGCCAAGAGACCCAGTACTTC. As protein: CASSPRRGQETQYF.

CDR3: CASSLDSLQYF. The CDR3 nucleotides are TGTGCCAGCAGCTTAGACTCCCTACAGTACTTC. The rearrangement links TRBV7-9 to TRBJ2-5; D not resolved. The ends were cut back, 1 base at V and 11 bases at J, with 8 bases in the middle. This CDR3 is built from 11 residues. Germline CDR1 is SEHNR and CDR2 is FQNEAQ (reference sequence).

This chain links TRBV7-9 with TRBJ2-1, with 11 bases identical to TRBD2. Per the germline V gene, CDR1 is SEHNR and CDR2 is FQNEAQ (reference sequence). The CDR3 runs 14 residues. V lost 6 bases and J lost 11; bases outside the gene matches: 9. Here the CDR3 DNA reads TGTGCCAGCAGTCTAACGGGACTAGCGGCAAAGCAGTTCTTC. Its protein product is CASSLTGLAAKQFF.

A single count supports this clone. The chain joins TRBV6-4 to TRBJ2-1, with 8 bases identical to TRBD2. There are 13 residues in the CDR3. Germline loops: CDR1 MRHNA, CDR2 SNTAGT. Trimming took 3 bases from V and 12 from J; bases not matched to a gene: 7. CDR3 sequence: CASSEIAGTLQFF. The CDR3, as DNA: TGTGCCAGCAGTGAAATAGCGGGGACCCTGCAGTTCTTC.

V is TRBV4-2 and J is TRBJ2-7; 9 positions agree with TRBD1. The CDR3 covers 15 residues. Germline CDR1 reads LGHNA; CDR2 reads YNFKEQ. V trimming: 5 bases; J trimming: 3 bases; junction bases outside the gene matches: 8. CDR3 nucleotides: TGTGCCAGCAGCTCCACCCCGGGACAGGGCTACGAGCAGTACTTC. The encoded protein is CASSSTPGQGYEQYF.

This clone was seen only once. This chain connects TRBV6-1 to TRBJ1-2, with a weak D call TRBD1 (6 bases). Trimming cost V 0 bases and J 3 bases, with 11 bases left between them. The CDR3 spans 15 residues. CDR1 is MNHNS, CDR2 SASEGT, per germline. CDR3 nucleotides: TGTGCCAGCAGTGAAGCCCCCCGGACAGACTATGGCTACACCTTC. It encodes CASSEAPRTDYGYTF.

This chain links TRBV6-5 with TRBJ1-4; 7 bases are shared with TRBD1. This CDR3 spans 13 amino acids. In germline, CDR1 is MNHEY, CDR2 SVGAGI. Germline trimming cut 3 bases from V and 11 bases from J; bases unmatched to any gene: 6. The CDR3 here is CASSYSTGWKLFF. CDR3 DNA: TGTGCCAGCAGTTATTCGACAGGGTGGAAACTGTTTTTT.

J is TRBJ1-1 and V is TRBV12-3 or TRBV12-4, with D uncertain. Trimming left V 3 bases short and J 3 bases short, with 8 bases between. The CDR3 loop spans 13 amino acids. CDR3 sequence: CASSLSIYTEAFF. The CDR3 DNA reads TGTGCCAGCAGTTTGAGTATTTACACTGAAGCTTTCTTT.

J is TRBJ1-4 and V is TRBV28, with D perhaps matching TRBD1 (5 bases). The germline V gene encodes CDR1 MDHEN and CDR2 SYDVKM. The CDR3 has 18 residues. The V end lost 1 base, the J end lost 4 bases, and 19 bases lay between the germline ends. Written as DNA, the CDR3 is TGTGCCAGCAGTTTATCAGGAGCAGATGTACAGGATAATGAAAAACTGTTTTTT. Translated, it gives CASSLSGADVQDNEKLFF. The whole variable domain, remainder taken from reference TRBV28 and TRBJ1-4, is DVKVTQSSRYLVKRTGEKVFLECVQDMDHENMFWYRQDPGLGLRLIYFSYDVKMKEKGDIPEGYSVSREKKERFSLILESASTNQTSMYLCASSLSGADVQDNEKLFFGSGTQLSVL.

The J gene is TRBJ2-2, the V gene TRBV2, with TRBD1 identical over 8 bases. CDR1 and CDR2 (germline): SNHLY, FYNNEI. The V gene end was trimmed by 2 bases and the J gene end by 6 bases; junction bases not matched to a gene: 11. The CDR3 is 17 residues long. DNA for the CDR3: TGTGCCAGCAGTGAACGTCAGGGGGCGAGCACAGCCGGGGAGCTGTTTTTT. This sequence encodes CASSERQGASTAGELFF.

The chain employs TRBV11-3 and TRBJ2-1; D unresolved. Germline V gene sequence: CDR1 SGHNT, CDR2 YENEEA. The V gene lost 1 base and the J gene lost 2 bases, with 12 bases spanning the gap. CDR3 size: 16 residues. CDR3 residues: CASSLVATRTYNEQFF. In DNA form, the CDR3 reads TGTGCCAGCAGCTTAGTCGCTACCCGCACCTACAATGAGCAGTTCTTC.

The chain couples TRBV27 to TRBJ2-2, with a tentative D call TRBD1 (6 bases). Trimming took 2 bases from V and 5 from J, leaving 15 bases between them. Germline-derived CDR1 and CDR2 are MNHEY and SMNVEV (reference sequence). This CDR3 has 16 amino acids. The CDR3 reads CASSLRPGARTGELFF. In DNA form, the CDR3 reads TGTGCCAGCAGTTTACGCCCAGGGGCGCGAACCGGGGAGCTGTTTTTT.

Only a few counts were recorded for this clone. The rearrangement links TRBV29-1 to TRBJ2-3; 11 bases align to TRBD2. The CDR3 extends over 13 amino acids. From germline, CDR1 is SQVTM and CDR2 ANQGSEA. Germline trimming cut 7 bases from V and 7 bases from J; bases unmatched to any gene: 7. As DNA, the CDR3 is TGCAGCGCTCTAGCGGGGGGACTTCATACGCAGTATTTT. Its translation: CSALAGGLHTQYF.

The rearrangement uses TRBV2 and TRBJ2-1; D may be TRBD2 (5 bases). The CDR3 is 16 amino acids. Germline CDR1 and CDR2: SNHLY and FYNNEI. Trimming cost V 9 bases and J 6 bases, with 24 bases left between them. The CDR3 sequence: CASVRQRSDLGNEQFF. The CDR3 nucleotides read TGTGCCAGTGTAAGGCAGCGGTCGGACCTGGGCAATGAGCAGTTCTTC.

The chain recombines TRBV6-5 with TRBJ1-6; D gene ambiguous. The germline V gene has CDR1 MNHEY and CDR2 SVGAGI. V shed 2 bases and J shed 6 bases, with 8 bases lying between them. This CDR3 is 14 amino acids long. The CDR3 region is CASSYGRINSPLHF. The CDR3 region has the DNA TGTGCCAGCAGTTACGGGCGAATTAATTCACCCCTCCACTTT.

CDR3 DNA: TGTGCCTCCCAGGGATTTGGTGGAAACACCATATATTTT. Residues: CASQGFGGNTIYF. The genes are TRBV10-3 and TRBJ1-3, with D perhaps matching TRBD1 (5 bases). The CDR3 is 13 residues long. CDR1 ENHRY and CDR2 SYGVKD come from the germline V gene. Trimming removed 11 bases from V and 3 bases from J, with 14 bases in between.

This chain links TRBV4-3 with TRBJ1-1; D call uncertain. Trimming shortened V by 1 base and J by 6 bases, and 6 bases separated the two germline ends. This CDR3 is built from 12 residues. Germline V gene lookup returns CDR1 LGHNA and CDR2 YSLEER. For the CDR3, the DNA is TGCGCCAGCAGCCAAGGTCCCGCTGAAGCTTTCTTT. Protein product: CASSQGPAEAFF.

This clone was detected only a few times. The chain recombines TRBV18 with TRBJ1-6; 11 nucleotides agree with TRBD1. Per germline, CDR1 KGHSH and CDR2 LQKENI. Trimming took 6 bases from V and 9 from J; bases not matched to a gene: 4. The CDR3 extends over 14 amino acids. CDR3 coding DNA: TGTGCCAGCTCCGGGACAGGGGGTGGTTCACCCCTCCACTTT. It codes for CASSGTGGGSPLHF.

The rearrangement links TRBV7-2 to TRBJ1-2; 7 positions match TRBD1. Unmatched junction bases numbered 10, after V lost 4 bases and J lost 2 bases. Germline CDR1 is SGHTA and CDR2 is FQGNSA. This CDR3 is built from 16 residues. CDR3 loop: CASSSSSTGPNYGYTF. The CDR3 nucleotides are TGTGCCAGCAGCTCCAGTTCGACAGGGCCAAACTATGGCTACACCTTC. Variable domain in full (rest from reference TRBV7-2 and TRBJ1-2): GAGVSQSPSNKVTEKGKDVELRCDPISGHTALYWYRQSLGQGLEFLIYFQGNSAPDKSGLPSDRFSAERTGGSVSTLTIQRTQQEDSAVYLCASSSSSTGPNYGYTFGSGTRLTVV.